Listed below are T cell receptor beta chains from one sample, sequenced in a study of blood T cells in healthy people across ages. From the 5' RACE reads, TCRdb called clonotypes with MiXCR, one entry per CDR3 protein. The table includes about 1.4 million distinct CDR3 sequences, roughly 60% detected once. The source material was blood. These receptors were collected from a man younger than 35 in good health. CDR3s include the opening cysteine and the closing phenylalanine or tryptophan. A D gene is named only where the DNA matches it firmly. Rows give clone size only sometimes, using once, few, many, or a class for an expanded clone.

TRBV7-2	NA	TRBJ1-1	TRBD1	TGTGCCAGCAGCGCGGGGACAGGGTTTGGTTTCTTT	CASSAGTGFGFF
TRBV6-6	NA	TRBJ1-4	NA	TGTGCCAGCAGTTTCCAGGGGAGGGCAAATGAAAAACTGTTTTTT	CASSFQGRANEKLFF
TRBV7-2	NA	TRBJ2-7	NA	TGTGCCAGCAGCCCAGAATTGTCAGCCGCCTACGAGCAGTACTTC	CASSPELSAAYEQYF
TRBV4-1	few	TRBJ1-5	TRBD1	TGCGCCAGCAGCCGGGGACAGGGGGATCAGCCCCAGCATTTT	CASSRGQGDQPQHF
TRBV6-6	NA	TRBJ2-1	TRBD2	TGTGCCAGCAGTTACTCGCCTAGCGGGCCCTACAATGAGCAGTTCTTC	CASSYSPSGPYNEQFF
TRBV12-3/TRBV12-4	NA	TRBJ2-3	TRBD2	TGTGCCGGCAGCCATTTTGGTAACGGGAGGAGGGCAGATACGCAGTATTTT	CAGSHFGNGRRADTQYF
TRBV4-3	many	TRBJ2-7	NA	TGTGCCAGCAGCCAGGGCAGGGGGGGCTACGAGCAGTACTTC	CASSQGRGGYEQYF
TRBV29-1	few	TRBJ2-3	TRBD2	TGCACCCAGCGGGGGAGAAGCTCAGATACGCAGTATTTT	CTQRGRSSDTQYF
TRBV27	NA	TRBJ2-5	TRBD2	TGTGCCAGCAGTTTACAGGCGGCGGGGGGGCCTTGGGAGCAGTACTTC	CASSLQAAGGPWEQYF
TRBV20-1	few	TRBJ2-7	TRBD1	TGCAGTGCTAGACTCCGGGACAGGGGTTACGAGCAGTACTTC	CSARLRDRGYEQYF
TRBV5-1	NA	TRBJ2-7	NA	TGCGCCAGCAGCTTGGCCCGGGGCAGTATCTACGAGCAGTACTTC	CASSLARGSIYEQYF
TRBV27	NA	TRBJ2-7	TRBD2	TGTGCCAGCAGTGAGACTAGCGGGGGATACAATGAGCAGTACTTC	CASSETSGGYNEQYF
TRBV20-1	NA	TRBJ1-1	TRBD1	TGCAGTGCCAAAAGGGGGCAGGGCCGTGAAGCTTTCTTT	CSAKRGQGREAFF
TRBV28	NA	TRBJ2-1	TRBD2	TGTGCCAGCAGTTTTAAATTGGGACTAGTACAACGGTTCTTC	CASSFKLGLVQRFF
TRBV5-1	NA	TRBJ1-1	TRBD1	TGCGCCAGCAGCGTGGCAGGGGGGGACACTGAAGCTTTCTTT	CASSVAGGDTEAFF
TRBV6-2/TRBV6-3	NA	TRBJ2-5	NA	TGTGCCAGCAGTTACAGGAGTCGGGAGCAGTACTTC	CASSYRSREQYF
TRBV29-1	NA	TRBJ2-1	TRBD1	TGCAGCGCCGACAGGGGGCCGGCTAAACGGGACAATGAGCAGTTCTTC	CSADRGPAKRDNEQFF
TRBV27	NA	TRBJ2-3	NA	TGTGCCAGCAGCCCACCGGGACGCATATCAGATACGCAGTATTTT	CASSPPGRISDTQYF
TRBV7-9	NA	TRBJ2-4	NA	TGTGCCTGCAGCTTAGCGAGGCAGCATGGAGCCAAAAACATTCAGTACTTC	CACSLARQHGAKNIQYF
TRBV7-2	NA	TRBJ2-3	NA	TGTGCCAGCAGCATAAACCTTCCCCTAGGGGGGCGCACAGATACGCAGTATTTT	CASSINLPLGGRTDTQYF
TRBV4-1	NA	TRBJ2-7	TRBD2	TGCGCCAGCAGCCAAGTACTAGCGGTCTCCTACGAGCAGTACTTC	CASSQVLAVSYEQYF
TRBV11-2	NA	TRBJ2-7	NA	TGTGCCAGCAGCTTAGAGGCAGGGTGGAACGAGCAGTACTTC	CASSLEAGWNEQYF
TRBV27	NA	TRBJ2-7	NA	TGTGCCAGCAGTTGGGGCGGGCTATTCAACGAGCAGTACTTC	CASSWGGLFNEQYF
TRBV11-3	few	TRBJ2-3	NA	TGTGCCAGCAGCGCAGGGGGGGCGGCAGATACGCAGTATTTT	CASSAGGAADTQYF
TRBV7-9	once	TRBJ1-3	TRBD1	TGTGCCAGCAGCTACCTGACAGGGGAGGTTGGAAACACCATATATTTT	CASSYLTGEVGNTIYF
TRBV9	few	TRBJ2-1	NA	TGTGCCAGCAGCGTAGGATCCGGGAGCAATGAGCAGTTCTTC	CASSVGSGSNEQFF
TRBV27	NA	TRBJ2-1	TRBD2	TGTGCCAGCAGGCTCCGGGGGGGATACAATGAGCAGTTCTTC	CASRLRGGYNEQFF
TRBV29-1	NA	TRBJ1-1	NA	TGCAGCGTTGAATGGTCAGGGAACACTGAAGCTTTCTTT	CSVEWSGNTEAFF
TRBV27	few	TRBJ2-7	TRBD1	TGTGCCAGCAGTTTGTCGGGACAGACGACCTACGAGCAGTACTTC	CASSLSGQTTYEQYF
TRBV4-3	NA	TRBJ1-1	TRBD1	TGCGCCAGCAGCCCCGGGACAGGGGTTCACGACACTGAAGCTTTCTTC	CASSPGTGVHDTEAFF
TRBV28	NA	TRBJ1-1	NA	TGTGCCAGCAGTTTACCGTCGATGAGGCAGGGAAGTGAAGCTTTCTTT	CASSLPSMRQGSEAFF
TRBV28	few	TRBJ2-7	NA	TGTGCCAGCAGTCCCCAAGTGGGGGCTACCTACGAGCAGTACTTC	CASSPQVGATYEQYF
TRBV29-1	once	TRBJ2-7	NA	TGCAGCTCGTTTGAAGGGGGAGAGCAGTACTTC	CSSFEGGEQYF
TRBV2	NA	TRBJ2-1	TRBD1	TGTGCCAGCAGCCGGGACAGGGGGCTTTTGGATGAGCAGTTCTTC	CASSRDRGLLDEQFF
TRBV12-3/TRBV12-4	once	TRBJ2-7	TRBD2	TGTGCCAGCAGTAAGACTAGCGGGCACCACGAGCAGTACTTC	CASSKTSGHHEQYF
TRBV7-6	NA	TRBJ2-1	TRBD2	TGTGCCAGCAGCTTACTCCTGTCGCGGGGGGGCGGGTATGAGCAGTTCTTC	CASSLLLSRGGGYEQFF
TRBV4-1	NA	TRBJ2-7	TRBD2	TGCGCCAGCAGCCAGACCAGGGAGGGGACCCTCGAGCAGTACTTC	CASSQTREGTLEQYF
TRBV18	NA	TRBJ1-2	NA	TGTGCCAGCTCACCATCCGGGACCAATGGCTACACCTTC	CASSPSGTNGYTF
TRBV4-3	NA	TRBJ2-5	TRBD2	TGCGCCAGCAGCCAAGATTGGCTAGCGGGACAAGAGACCCAGTACTTC	CASSQDWLAGQETQYF
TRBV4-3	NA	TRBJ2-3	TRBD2	TGCGCCAGCAGCCAAGATGGGCGGGGGGCTACAGATACGCAGTATTTT	CASSQDGRGATDTQYF
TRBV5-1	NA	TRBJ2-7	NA	TGCGCCAGCAGCTTGGTAGGGGCCGACGAGCAGTACTTC	CASSLVGADEQYF
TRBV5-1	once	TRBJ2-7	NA	TGCGCCAGCGGCTTGGTGTCTCGGAGTTCCTACGAGCAGTACTTC	CASGLVSRSSYEQYF
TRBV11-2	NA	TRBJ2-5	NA	TGTGCCAGCAGCGTAATATTGGGGGGTGAGACCCAGTACTTC	CASSVILGGETQYF
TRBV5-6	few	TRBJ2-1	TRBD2	TGTGCCAGCAGCTCGGGACTAGCGGGGGTTTATGAGCAGTTCTTC	CASSSGLAGVYEQFF
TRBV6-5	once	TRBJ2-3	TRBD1	TGTGCCAGCAGCCGGGACAGGGAAGGTTATACGCAGTATTTT	CASSRDREGYTQYF
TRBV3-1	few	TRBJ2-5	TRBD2	TGTGCCAGCAGCCAAATGGTTCGGGGGGGAGAGACCCAGTACTTC	CASSQMVRGGETQYF
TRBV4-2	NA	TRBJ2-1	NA	TGTGCCAGCAGCCTTCGAGCGGCCATCGATGAGCAGTTCTTC	CASSLRAAIDEQFF
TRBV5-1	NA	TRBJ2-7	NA	TGCGCCAGCAGCTTGAGGACAGCCTTTACCTCCTACGAGCAGTACTTC	CASSLRTAFTSYEQYF
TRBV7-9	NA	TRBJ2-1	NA	TGTGCCAGCAGCTCCAATTTCCATAGTGGAGGGGAGAACAATGAGCAGTTCTTC	CASSSNFHSGGENNEQFF
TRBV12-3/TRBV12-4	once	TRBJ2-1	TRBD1	TGTGCCAGCACCAGTTATGGGACAGGGGCCAATGAGCAGTTCTTC	CASTSYGTGANEQFF
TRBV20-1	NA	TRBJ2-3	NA	TGCAGCACCGGAGGCCCAACCCTCACAGATACGCAGTATTTT	CSTGGPTLTDTQYF
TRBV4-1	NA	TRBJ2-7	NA	TGCGCCAGCAGCCACGACGACGAGCAGTACTTC	CASSHDDEQYF
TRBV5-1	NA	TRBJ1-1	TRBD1	TGCGCCAGCCGCAGAGACAGGGGGGACACTGAAGCTTTCTTT	CASRRDRGDTEAFF
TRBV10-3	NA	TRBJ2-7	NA	TGTGCCATCAGTGAAGGCCTCTCTGGGGTCGGGACCCTCTACGAGCAGTACTTC	CAISEGLSGVGTLYEQYF
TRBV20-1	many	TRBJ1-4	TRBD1	TGCAGTGCTAGGGGGACAGGGGGCAAAGGAAAACTGTTTTTT	CSARGTGGKGKLFF
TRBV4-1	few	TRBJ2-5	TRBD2	TGCGCCAGCAGCCAAGAAGATAGCGGGAGGGCCTTGCAGTACTTC	CASSQEDSGRALQYF
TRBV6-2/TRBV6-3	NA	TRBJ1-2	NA	TGTGCCAGCAGTTACACGGTCTATGGCTACACCTTC	CASSYTVYGYTF
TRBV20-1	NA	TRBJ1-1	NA	TGCAGTGCTCCCTCTTTGGGCAAGGCAGTACCTGAAGCTTTCTTT	CSAPSLGKAVPEAFF
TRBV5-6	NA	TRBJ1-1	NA	TGTGCCAGCAGCTTGTTGAACCAGGGGATCAACACTGAAGCTTTCTTT	CASSLLNQGINTEAFF